This TCR beta chain is from a study of blood T cell repertoires in COVID-19 (dated by TCRdb to about 2020). With regard to the full study: Samples covering the acute and convalescent phases of COVID-19 were provided by collaborators in the United States, Italy and Spain. The dataset comprised deeply sampled blood TCRbeta repertoires from subjects exposed to, actively infected with, or recovered from COVID-19. Where available, HLA class I and class II types were obtained from metadata supplied by the sample provider rather than from assay-based typing. The repertoires were released in a freely available public database intended as a resource for research on the immune response to SARS-CoV-2. Sample metadata almost always included a de-identified subject ID, COVID-19 status, age in years and sex. Samples came from the ongoing ImmuneRACE study (first 160 participants) plus 1,254 subjects from 6 global collaborators. The prospective study material was composed of cDNA or gDNA derived from T cells, B-cell-depleted T cells, or PBMCs. Study-wide conclusions, independent of this receptor: The amount of clinical and demographic metadata varied by source and participant and was provided uncurated.

This clone was recorded once. This receptor's antigen is unknown. Base qualities were left out, and no much larger clone turns up one base away. One collaborating source in Seattle enrolled patients while the patients were actively infected and followed the patients over time throughout the course of disease. Collaborating institutions collected whole blood in K2EDTA tubes following their own protocols. For TCRbeta analysis, collaborators shipped samples in one of three forms: frozen whole blood, isolated PBMCs, or DNA extracted from either of those sample types. Counted from cysteine to phenylalanine, this CDR3 has 14 amino acids. Solely the CDR3 DNA is kept, with 42 bases framed from the first base. Unmatched junction bases come to 8, with V trimmed by 6 bases and J by 4 bases. From a lookup of the germline V gene, CDR1 and CDR2 are ENHRY and SYGVKD. TCRbeta CDR3 regions were amplified from genomic DNA using the immunoSEQ Assay, a bias-controlled multiplex PCR. The paper's processing steps were these. Within the assay, amplification of reference gene primers was used to estimate how many nucleated cells each sample contained. Sequence reads were collapsed and filtered to measure the absolute abundance of every unique TCRbeta CDR3 rearrangement. For each sample, productive Simpson clonality was calculated as the square root of Simpson's diversity index over productive rearrangements. The clones in this table, taken by TCRdb from immuneACCESS, are in-frame only. Not every clone is retained; where verified, under half of the shortfall comes from an unresolved V gene, and the cause of the rest is unknown. Clonal size and the V and J genes are those of that table, whereas D and trimming came from the DNA. The sample profile shows fewer than 700,000 clones; approximately 91% of them were found once. The top ten hold 7.8% of the sample.

The rearranged segments are TRBV10-3 and TRBJ1-1, with TRBD1 matching 7 junction bases. Source material: peripheral blood. The clonotype originates from a woman aged 50 to 65 with COVID-19, enrolled during active disease. This receptor carries the CDR3 CAIRPDRESTEAFF. The DNA reads TGTGCCATCAGACCCGACAGGGAAAGCACTGAAGCTTTCTTT.